The sequence of this TCR beta chain was determined in a study of blood T cell repertoires in COVID-19. About the research overall: Sample material is recorded as cDNA or gDNA derived from T cells, B-cell-depleted T cells, or PBMCs.

Original data processing: Reference gene primers were amplified, and this amplification served to estimate nucleated cell counts. Repertoires were generated with immunoSEQ multiplex PCR, while TCRdb's copy carries only in-frame clones and drops some. That table gives V, J and clone size, and the DNA gave D and trimming. The table lists 70,000 to 85,000 clones, around 86% of them singletons. Trimming at V came to 0 bases and at J to 7 bases, leaving 6 bases not matched to a gene. Germline CDR1 and CDR2: SGHNT and YYREEE (reference sequence). The CDR3 totals 15 residues. V usage is TRBV5-4 and J usage is TRBJ1-5; TRBD1 aligns across 8 bases. This TCR was sampled from a human donor in a cohort sampled during active COVID-19. Sequenced sample: peripheral blood. The CDR3 protein is CASSLDQGAEQPQHF. CDR3 DNA sequence: TGTGCCAGCAGCTTGGATCAGGGGGCTGAACAGCCCCAGCATTTT.